A selection of T cell receptor beta chains follows, all from one sample in a study of blood T cell repertoires in COVID-19. Repertoires were generated with immunoSEQ multiplex PCR, while TCRdb's copy carries only in-frame clones and drops some. The sample lists over 300,000 clones, roughly 85% seen once, with approximately 7.6% in the top ten. What was sequenced was peripheral blood. The receptors were sampled from a human donor in a cohort sampled during active COVID-19. Both conserved end residues are part of each CDR3. The D gene is left open where the match is weak. Clone size is given for some rows only: seen once, a few or many times, or a class if the clone is expanded.

D gene: .
clone size: .
J gene: TRBJ2-6
V gene: TRBV30
CDR3 DNA: TGTGCCTGTCCGGGACTGTATAACCTATCTGGGGCCAACGTCCTGACTTTC
CDR3 protein: CACPGLYNLSGANVLTF

D gene: TRBD1
clone size: .
J gene: TRBJ2-7
V gene: TRBV5-1
CDR3 DNA: TGCGCCAGCAGCGGGGGACAGGGTGTGAGATACGAGCAGTACTTC
CDR3 protein: CASSGGQGVRYEQYF

D gene: .
clone size: .
J gene: TRBJ2-3
V gene: TRBV6-5
CDR3 DNA: TGTGCCAGCAGACGGGGACTCTTCACAGATACGCAGTATTTT
CDR3 protein: CASRRGLFTDTQYF

D gene: .
clone size: once
J gene: TRBJ2-7
V gene: TRBV7-2
CDR3 DNA: TGTGCCAGCAGCTTCGGACTCATCTACGAGCAGTACTTC
CDR3 protein: CASSFGLIYEQYF

D gene: .
clone size: .
J gene: TRBJ1-1
V gene: TRBV2
CDR3 DNA: TGTGCCAGCAGATCCCCCCAGAACACTGAAGCTTTCTTT
CDR3 protein: CASRSPQNTEAFF

D gene: .
clone size: .
J gene: TRBJ1-1
V gene: TRBV12-3/TRBV12-4
CDR3 DNA: TGTGCCAGCAGTCCGTCCCACCCCACGGGGGCTTTCTTT
CDR3 protein: CASSPSHPTGAFF

D gene: .
clone size: .
J gene: TRBJ2-3
V gene: TRBV11-2
CDR3 DNA: TGTGCCAGCAGCTTAAGACTAAGCACAGATACGCAGTATTTT
CDR3 protein: CASSLRLSTDTQYF

D gene: TRBD1
clone size: .
J gene: TRBJ1-2
V gene: TRBV5-1
CDR3 DNA: TGCGCCAGCAGCACTCGCCCGGGACAGTCGGGTGGTGGTGGCTACACCTTC
CDR3 protein: CASSTRPGQSGGGGYTF

D gene: TRBD1
clone size: .
J gene: TRBJ2-7
V gene: TRBV2
CDR3 DNA: TGTGCCAGCAACCCCGACAGGGGCCTCTACGAGCAGTACTTC
CDR3 protein: CASNPDRGLYEQYF

D gene: TRBD1
clone size: .
J gene: TRBJ2-1
V gene: TRBV5-1
CDR3 DNA: TGCGCCAGCAGCTCGACCGGGACAGGGGGCAATGAGCAGTTCTTC
CDR3 protein: CASSSTGTGGNEQFF

D gene: .
clone size: .
J gene: TRBJ2-2
V gene: TRBV20-1
CDR3 DNA: TGCAGTGCTAGTCTGGGAGGGAACACCGGGGAGCTGTTTTTT
CDR3 protein: CSASLGGNTGELFF

D gene: TRBD1
clone size: .
J gene: TRBJ1-1
V gene: TRBV29-1
CDR3 DNA: TGCAGCGTTGAAGGAAGGGGGCGAGACACTGAAGCTTTCTTT
CDR3 protein: CSVEGRGRDTEAFF

D gene: TRBD1
clone size: .
J gene: TRBJ1-1
V gene: TRBV5-4
CDR3 DNA: TGTGCCAGCAACGGACAGGGTCTTGGAGTTACGGCGGCTTTCTTT
CDR3 protein: CASNGQGLGVTAAFF

D gene: .
clone size: .
J gene: TRBJ1-5
V gene: TRBV6-5
CDR3 DNA: TGTGCCAGCAGTTATACAGGTAGTGGGGCCAATCAGCCCCAGCATTTT
CDR3 protein: CASSYTGSGANQPQHF

D gene: .
clone size: .
J gene: TRBJ1-4
V gene: TRBV10-1
CDR3 DNA: TGCGCCAGCAGGACAGAGAGAGTAAATAATGAAAAACTGTTTTTT
CDR3 protein: CASRTERVNNEKLFF

D gene: TRBD1
clone size: .
J gene: TRBJ1-3
V gene: TRBV12-3/TRBV12-4
CDR3 DNA: TGTGCCAGCAGAGGACAGGGAGGAAACACCATATATTTT
CDR3 protein: CASRGQGGNTIYF

D gene: TRBD1
clone size: .
J gene: TRBJ1-6
V gene: TRBV27
CDR3 DNA: TGTGCCAGCAGGGAGAGGACAGGGAGCAATTCACCCCTCCACTTT
CDR3 protein: CASRERTGSNSPLHF

D gene: TRBD1
clone size: .
J gene: TRBJ1-2
V gene: TRBV29-1
CDR3 DNA: TGCAGCGCTAAAGGACAGGGAGATGGCTACACCTTC
CDR3 protein: CSAKGQGDGYTF

D gene: TRBD1
clone size: few
J gene: TRBJ1-1
V gene: TRBV30
CDR3 DNA: TGTGCCTGGAGTCGGACGGACAGGATGAACACTGAAGCTTTCTTT
CDR3 protein: CAWSRTDRMNTEAFF

D gene: .
clone size: few
J gene: TRBJ1-2
V gene: TRBV7-9
CDR3 DNA: TGTGCCAGCAGCTTAACCCAGGGGAACTATGGCTACACCTTC
CDR3 protein: CASSLTQGNYGYTF

D gene: TRBD1
clone size: once
J gene: TRBJ1-4
V gene: TRBV29-1
CDR3 DNA: TGCAGCGTTAGGGGGCCGCGTGAAAAACTGTTTTTT
CDR3 protein: CSVRGPREKLFF

D gene: .
clone size: .
J gene: TRBJ2-7
V gene: TRBV28
CDR3 DNA: TGTGCCAGCAGGCCAGCACAGGGTTACGAGCAGTACTTC
CDR3 protein: CASRPAQGYEQYF

D gene: .
clone size: .
J gene: TRBJ1-3
V gene: TRBV6-1
CDR3 DNA: TGTGCCAGCAGTGATCAGTGGGCGCAGGTCTCTGGAAACACCATATATTTT
CDR3 protein: CASSDQWAQVSGNTIYF

D gene: TRBD1
clone size: .
J gene: TRBJ1-1
V gene: TRBV5-1
CDR3 DNA: TGCGCCAGCAGCATACAGGGGGCTCGGAACACTGAAGCTTTCTTT
CDR3 protein: CASSIQGARNTEAFF

D gene: .
clone size: .
J gene: TRBJ2-1
V gene: TRBV29-1
CDR3 DNA: TGCAGCGTGGACAGCCATCAATACAATGAGCAGTTCTTC
CDR3 protein: CSVDSHQYNEQFF

D gene: TRBD2
clone size: .
J gene: TRBJ2-2
V gene: TRBV11-2
CDR3 DNA: TGTGCCAGCAAGACTAGCGGGGGGTCAACGGACGCCGGGGAGCTGTTTTTT
CDR3 protein: CASKTSGGSTDAGELFF

D gene: .
clone size: .
J gene: TRBJ1-2
V gene: TRBV27
CDR3 DNA: TGTGCCAGCAGTTTATCGCTCGGGGACACTAACTATGGCTACACCTTC
CDR3 protein: CASSLSLGDTNYGYTF

D gene: .
clone size: .
J gene: TRBJ1-2
V gene: TRBV19
CDR3 DNA: TGTGCCAGTAGTATCACACTGACATCCTATGGCTACACCTTC
CDR3 protein: CASSITLTSYGYTF

D gene: TRBD2
clone size: .
J gene: TRBJ2-7
V gene: TRBV18
CDR3 DNA: TGTGCCAGCTCACCAAATAGCGGGGGCTCCTACGAGCAGTACTTC
CDR3 protein: CASSPNSGGSYEQYF

D gene: .
clone size: .
J gene: TRBJ2-3
V gene: TRBV19
CDR3 DNA: TGTGCCACTACGATCCGGGGGAGCACAGATACGCAGTATTTT
CDR3 protein: CATTIRGSTDTQYF

D gene: TRBD1
clone size: .
J gene: TRBJ1-6
V gene: TRBV19
CDR3 DNA: TGTGCCAGTAGGGCGGGACAGTATAATTCACCCCTCCACTTT
CDR3 protein: CASRAGQYNSPLHF

D gene: .
clone size: once
J gene: TRBJ1-5
V gene: TRBV19
CDR3 DNA: TGTGCCAGTAAGGCGGGGGCCCTCGGGAATCAGCCCCAGCATTTT
CDR3 protein: CASKAGALGNQPQHF

D gene: .
clone size: many
J gene: TRBJ2-7
V gene: TRBV25-1
CDR3 DNA: TGTGCCAGCAGTGGTAGACAGTCCCCCCCGCCCTACGAGCAGTACTTC
CDR3 protein: CASSGRQSPPPYEQYF

D gene: .
clone size: .
J gene: TRBJ2-3
V gene: TRBV4-2
CDR3 DNA: TGTGCCAGCAGCCAAGGGGGGGATGGCGATACGCAGTATTTT
CDR3 protein: CASSQGGDGDTQYF

D gene: .
clone size: .
J gene: TRBJ2-7
V gene: TRBV5-1
CDR3 DNA: TGCGCCAGCAGCAGAGAGGGAACCCCCTACGAGCAGTACTTC
CDR3 protein: CASSREGTPYEQYF